This T cell receptor (beta chain) appears in the sequencing data of a study of shared clonotypes between healthy human individuals. The study, taken as a whole, reports: Donor clonotype sharing was expected to depend on sequencing depth.

This was a deep-level run. TCRdb's copy holds only in-frame clones and misses some; the assay was immunoSEQ multiplex PCR. This sample carries about 560,000 clones, about 80% of them seen once, and the ten largest clones take around 12%. The study drew all its donors from Caucasian adults living in Nashville, Tennessee. Concerning this clone itself: Its antigen is unidentified.

Trimming at V came to 3 bases and at J to 1 base, leaving 4 bases not matched to a gene. Germline CDR1 is MNHNS and CDR2 is SASEGT. There are 15 residues in the CDR3. This receptor was obtained from a woman between 40 and 55 years old in good health. Some clones in this sample may be carry-over from other donors' samples. The V gene is TRBV6-1, the J gene TRBJ1-1; 8 bases agree with TRBD1. Material for sequencing was PBMCs. The CDR3 nucleotides read TGTGCCAGCAGTGAGTGGACAGGGAGGAACACTGAAGCTTTCTTT. As protein: CASSEWTGRNTEAFF.